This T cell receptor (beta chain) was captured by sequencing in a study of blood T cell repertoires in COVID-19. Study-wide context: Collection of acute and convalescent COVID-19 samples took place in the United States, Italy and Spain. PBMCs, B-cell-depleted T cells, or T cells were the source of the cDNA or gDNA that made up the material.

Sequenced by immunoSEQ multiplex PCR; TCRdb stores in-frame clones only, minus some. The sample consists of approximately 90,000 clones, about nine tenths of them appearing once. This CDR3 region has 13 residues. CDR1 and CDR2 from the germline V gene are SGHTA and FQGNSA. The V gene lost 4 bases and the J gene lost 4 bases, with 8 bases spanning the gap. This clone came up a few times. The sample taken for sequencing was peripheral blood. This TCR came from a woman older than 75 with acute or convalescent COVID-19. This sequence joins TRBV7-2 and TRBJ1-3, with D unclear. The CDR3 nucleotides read TGTGCCAGCAGCTCCGGGAGGGGAAACACCATATATTTT. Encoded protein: CASSSGRGNTIYF.